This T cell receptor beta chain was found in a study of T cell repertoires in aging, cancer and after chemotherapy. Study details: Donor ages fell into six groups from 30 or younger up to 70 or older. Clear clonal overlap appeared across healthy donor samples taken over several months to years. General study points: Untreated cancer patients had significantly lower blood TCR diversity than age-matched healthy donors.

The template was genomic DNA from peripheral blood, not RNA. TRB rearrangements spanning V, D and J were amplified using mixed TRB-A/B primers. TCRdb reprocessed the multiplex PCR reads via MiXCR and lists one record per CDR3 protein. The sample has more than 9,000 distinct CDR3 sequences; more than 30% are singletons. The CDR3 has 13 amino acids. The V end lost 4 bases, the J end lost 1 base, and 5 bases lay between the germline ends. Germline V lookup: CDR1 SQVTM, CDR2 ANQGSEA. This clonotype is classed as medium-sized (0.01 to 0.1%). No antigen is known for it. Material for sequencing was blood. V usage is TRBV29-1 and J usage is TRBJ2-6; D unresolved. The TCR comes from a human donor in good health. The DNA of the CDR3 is TGCAGCGTTGTAAGTTCTGGGGCCAACGTCCTGACTTTC. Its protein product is CSVVSSGANVLTF.